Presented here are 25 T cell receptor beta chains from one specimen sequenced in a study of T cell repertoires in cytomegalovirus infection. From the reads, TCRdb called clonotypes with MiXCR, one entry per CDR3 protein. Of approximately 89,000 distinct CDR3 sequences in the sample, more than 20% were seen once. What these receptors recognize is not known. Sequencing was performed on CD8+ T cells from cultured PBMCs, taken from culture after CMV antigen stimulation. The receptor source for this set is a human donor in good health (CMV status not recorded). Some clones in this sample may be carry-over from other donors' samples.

CDR3 in amino acids: CASSHEGLTDTQYF. DNA for the CDR3: TGTGCCAGCAGCCATGAGGGTCTGACAGATACGCAGTATTTT. The V and J genes are TRBV3-1 and TRBJ2-3, with D maybe TRBD2 (5 bases). The germline V gene has CDR1 LGHDT and CDR2 YNNKEL (reference sequence). The V and J ends lost 3 bases and 3 bases respectively, with 10 bases between them. This CDR3 spans 14 amino acids.

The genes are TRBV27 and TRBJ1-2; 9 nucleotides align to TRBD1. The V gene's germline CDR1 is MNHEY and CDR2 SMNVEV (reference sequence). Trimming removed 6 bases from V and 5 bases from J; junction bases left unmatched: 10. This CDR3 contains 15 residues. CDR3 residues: CASRGAGQGYYGYTF. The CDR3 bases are TGTGCCAGCAGAGGGGCTGGACAGGGGTATTATGGCTACACCTTC.

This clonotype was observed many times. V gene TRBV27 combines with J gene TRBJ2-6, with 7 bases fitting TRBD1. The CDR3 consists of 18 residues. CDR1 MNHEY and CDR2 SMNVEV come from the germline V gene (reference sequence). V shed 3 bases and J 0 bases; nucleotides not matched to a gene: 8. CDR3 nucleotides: TGTGCCAGCAGTTTCAGTACAGGGGATTACTCTGGGGCCAACGTCCTGACTTTC. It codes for CASSFSTGDYSGANVLTF.

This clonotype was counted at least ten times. The chain's CDR3 is CASSPILQGEGEKLFF. The DNA for the CDR3 is TGTGCCAGCAGTCCGATACTACAGGGGGAAGGTGAAAAACTGTTTTTT. The J gene is TRBJ1-4, the V gene TRBV5-5; 8 bases match TRBD1. The germline gives CDR1 SGHKS, CDR2 YYEKEE (reference sequence). CDR3 length: 16 amino acids. The ends lost 5 bases at V and 7 bases at J; junction bases unmatched: 13.

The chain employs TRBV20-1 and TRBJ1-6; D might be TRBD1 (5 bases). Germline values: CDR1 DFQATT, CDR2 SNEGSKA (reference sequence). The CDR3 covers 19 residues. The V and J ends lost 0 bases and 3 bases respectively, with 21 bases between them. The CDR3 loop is CSARDLLQGASGYNSPLHF. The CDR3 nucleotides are TGCAGTGCTAGAGATCTTCTGCAGGGAGCATCGGGCTATAATTCACCCCTCCACTTT.

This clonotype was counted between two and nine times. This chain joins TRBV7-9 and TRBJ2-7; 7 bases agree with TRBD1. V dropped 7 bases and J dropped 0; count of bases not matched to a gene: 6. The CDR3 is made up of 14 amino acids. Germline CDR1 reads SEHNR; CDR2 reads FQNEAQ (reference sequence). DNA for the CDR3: TGTGCCAGCACCCCGAGGGACAGCTCCTACGAGCAGTACTTC. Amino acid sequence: CASTPRDSSYEQYF.

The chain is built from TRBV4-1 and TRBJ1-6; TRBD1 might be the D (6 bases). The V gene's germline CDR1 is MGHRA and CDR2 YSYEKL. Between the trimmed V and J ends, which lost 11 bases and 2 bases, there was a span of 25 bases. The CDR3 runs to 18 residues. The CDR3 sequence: CALASNNFWGPYNSPLHF. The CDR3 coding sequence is TGCGCCCTCGCCAGCAATAACTTCTGGGGGCCCTATAATTCACCCCTCCACTTT.

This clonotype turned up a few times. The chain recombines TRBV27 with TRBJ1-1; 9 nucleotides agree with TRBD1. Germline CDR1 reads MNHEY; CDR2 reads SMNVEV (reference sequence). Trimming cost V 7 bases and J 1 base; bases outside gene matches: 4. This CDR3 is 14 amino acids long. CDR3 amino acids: CASTRGQGNTEAFF. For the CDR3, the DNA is TGTGCCAGCACCCGGGGACAGGGGAACACTGAAGCTTTCTTT.

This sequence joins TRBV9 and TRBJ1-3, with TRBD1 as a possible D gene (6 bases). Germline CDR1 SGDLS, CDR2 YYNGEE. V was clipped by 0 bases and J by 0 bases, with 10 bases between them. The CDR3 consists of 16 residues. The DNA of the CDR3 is TGTGCCAGCAGCGTAGAGGGGGAACACTCTGGAAACACCATATATTTT. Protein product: CASSVEGEHSGNTIYF.

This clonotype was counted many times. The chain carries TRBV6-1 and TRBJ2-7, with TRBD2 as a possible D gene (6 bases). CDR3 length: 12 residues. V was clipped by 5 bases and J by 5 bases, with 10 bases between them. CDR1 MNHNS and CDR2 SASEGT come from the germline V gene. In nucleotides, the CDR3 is TGTGCCAGCAGTCGACTAGGAAACGAGCAGTACTTC. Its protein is CASSRLGNEQYF.

As DNA, the CDR3 is TGTGCCAGCAGCGGTTACAGGGGAGATGGCTACACCTTC. Translation: CASSGYRGDGYTF. The chain employs TRBV9 and TRBJ1-2; 7 bases agree with TRBD1. With V trimmed by 3 bases and J by 6 bases, 5 bases remained unmatched. Germline CDR1 SGDLS, CDR2 YYNGEE. The CDR3 sequence is 13 residues long. The full variable domain, its missing parts supplied by reference TRBV9 and TRBJ1-2, is DSGVTQTPKHLITATGQRVTLRCSPRSGDLSVYWYQQSLDQGLQFLIQYYNGEERAKGNILERFSAQQFPDLHSELNLSSLELGDSALYFCASSGYRGDGYTFGSGTRLTVV.

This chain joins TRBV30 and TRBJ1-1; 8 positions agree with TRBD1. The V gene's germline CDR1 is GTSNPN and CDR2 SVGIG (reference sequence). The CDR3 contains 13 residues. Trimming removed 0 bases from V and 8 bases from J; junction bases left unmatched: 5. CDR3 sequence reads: CAWSVWGQDEAFF. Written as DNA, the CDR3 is TGTGCCTGGAGTGTATGGGGACAGGACGAAGCTTTCTTT.

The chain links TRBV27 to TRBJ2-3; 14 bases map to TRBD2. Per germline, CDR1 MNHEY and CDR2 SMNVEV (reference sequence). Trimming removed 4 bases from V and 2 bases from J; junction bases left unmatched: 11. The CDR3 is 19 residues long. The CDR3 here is CASSSTGLAGALSTDTQYF. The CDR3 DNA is TGTGCCAGCAGTTCTACGGGACTAGCGGGGGCCCTGTCCACAGATACGCAGTATTTT.

The CDR3 loop is CASSQDQGSDPAFF. Here the CDR3 DNA reads TGCGCCAGCAGCCAAGATCAAGGGTCGGATCCGGCTTTCTTT. The gene calls are TRBV4-1 and TRBJ1-1; no reliable D call. V was pared by 0 bases and J by 11 bases, with 16 bases between. There are 14 residues in the CDR3. The germline V gene has CDR1 MGHRA and CDR2 YSYEKL.

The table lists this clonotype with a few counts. The CDR3 sequence is CASSQERLAGSGETQYF. CDR3 bases: TGCGCCAGCAGCCAAGAGAGACTAGCGGGGAGCGGAGAGACCCAGTACTTC. The V gene is TRBV4-3, the J gene TRBJ2-5; 11 nucleotides align to TRBD2. Trimming took 0 bases from V and 4 from J; bases not matched to a gene: 7. The CDR3 length is 17 residues. CDR1 and CDR2 from the germline V gene are LGHNA and YSLEER.

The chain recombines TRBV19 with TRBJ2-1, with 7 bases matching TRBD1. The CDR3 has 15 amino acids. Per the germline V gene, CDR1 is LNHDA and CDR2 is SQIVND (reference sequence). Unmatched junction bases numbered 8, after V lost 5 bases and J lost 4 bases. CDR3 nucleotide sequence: TGTGCCAGTAGTTCCCGGGACAGAGAATACAATGAGCAGTTCTTC. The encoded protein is CASSSRDREYNEQFF.

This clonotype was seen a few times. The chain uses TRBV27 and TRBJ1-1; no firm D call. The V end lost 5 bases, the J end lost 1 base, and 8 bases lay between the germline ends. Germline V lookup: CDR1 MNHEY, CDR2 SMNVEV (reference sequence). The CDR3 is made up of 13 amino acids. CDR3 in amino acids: CASSPRGNTEAFF. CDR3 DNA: TGTGCCAGCAGTCCCCGGGGGAACACTGAAGCTTTCTTT.

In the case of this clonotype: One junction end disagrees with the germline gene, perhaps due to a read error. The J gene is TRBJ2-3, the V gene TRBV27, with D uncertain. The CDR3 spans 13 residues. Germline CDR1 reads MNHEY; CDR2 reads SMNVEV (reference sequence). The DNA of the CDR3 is TGTGCCAACAGTTTCTACTCGCCAGATACGCAGTATTTT. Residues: CANSFYSPDTQYF.

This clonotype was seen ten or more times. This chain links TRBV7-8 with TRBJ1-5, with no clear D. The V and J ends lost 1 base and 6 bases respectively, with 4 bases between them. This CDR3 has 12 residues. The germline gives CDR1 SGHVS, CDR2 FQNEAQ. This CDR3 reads CASSLVIQPQHF. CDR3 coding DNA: TGTGCCAGCAGCTTAGTAATTCAGCCCCAGCATTTT.

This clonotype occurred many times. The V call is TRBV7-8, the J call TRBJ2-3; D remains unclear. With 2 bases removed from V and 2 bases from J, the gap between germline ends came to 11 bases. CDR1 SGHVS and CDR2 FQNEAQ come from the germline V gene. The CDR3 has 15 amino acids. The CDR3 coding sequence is TGTGCCAGCAGCTTATTCGCCAAGCTCACAGATACGCAGTATTTT. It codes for CASSLFAKLTDTQYF.

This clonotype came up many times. The CDR3, as DNA: TGTGCCAGCAGCCCAGCCCCAGGCTCCACTGAAGCTTTCTTT. Translated: CASSPAPGSTEAFF. The V call is TRBV11-2, the J call TRBJ1-1; the D is unclear. Germline lookup yields CDR1 SGHAT and CDR2 FQNNGV. This CDR3 contains 14 residues. Trimming stripped 5 bases from V and 4 bases from J, with 14 bases between.

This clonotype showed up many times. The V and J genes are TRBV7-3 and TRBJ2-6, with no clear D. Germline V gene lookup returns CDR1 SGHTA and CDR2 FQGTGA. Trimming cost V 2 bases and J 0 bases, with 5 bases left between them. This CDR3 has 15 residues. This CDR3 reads CASSLGFSGANVLTF. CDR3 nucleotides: TGTGCCAGCAGCTTAGGATTCTCTGGGGCCAACGTCCTGACTTTC.

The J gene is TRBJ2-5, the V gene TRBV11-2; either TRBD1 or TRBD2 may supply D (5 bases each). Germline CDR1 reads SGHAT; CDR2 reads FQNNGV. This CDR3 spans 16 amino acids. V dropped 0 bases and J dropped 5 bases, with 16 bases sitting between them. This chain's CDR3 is CASSLDRMGVEETQYF. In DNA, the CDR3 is TGTGCCAGCAGCTTAGATCGAATGGGGGTGGAGGAGACCCAGTACTTC.

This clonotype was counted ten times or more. CDR3 nucleotide sequence: TGTGCCAGCAGCCCCCGACAGCCGAGGGAGACCCAGTACTTC. As protein: CASSPRQPRETQYF. The chain carries TRBV28 and TRBJ2-5, with a tentative D call TRBD1 (5 bases). The CDR3 contains 14 residues. Germline V gene sequence: CDR1 MDHEN, CDR2 SYDVKM. Between the trimmed V and J ends, which lost 6 bases and 5 bases, there was a span of 16 bases.

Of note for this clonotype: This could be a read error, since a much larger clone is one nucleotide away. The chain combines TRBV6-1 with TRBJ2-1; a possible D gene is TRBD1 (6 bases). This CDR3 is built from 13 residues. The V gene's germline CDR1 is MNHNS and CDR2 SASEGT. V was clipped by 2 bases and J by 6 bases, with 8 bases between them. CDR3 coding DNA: TGTGCCAGCAGTGAAACAGGGTTCAATGAGCAGTTCTTC. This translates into CASSETGFNEQFF.